This T cell receptor beta chain was obtained from a study of blood T cell repertoires in COVID-19. Study-level information: Collection of acute and convalescent COVID-19 samples took place in the United States, Italy and Spain. Sample material is recorded as cDNA or gDNA derived from T cells, B-cell-depleted T cells, or PBMCs.

In the source study's methods: Amplifying reference gene primers gave estimates of nucleated cell counts. Sequencing used immunoSEQ multiplex PCR; TCRdb keeps in-frame clones, though not all of them. The V and J calls and clone size were taken over from that table, and D and trimming were inferred from the DNA. Of 300,000 or so clones in the sample, around 85% were seen once. Participant reports of clinical history set cohort assignment. The clonotype originates from a woman in her forties with acute COVID-19. The sequenced sample consisted of PBMCs or T cells enriched from blood (not recorded which).

The CDR3 DNA follows: TGTGCCAGCAGCTTAGCCCCCGGGACTAGCTCCTACGAGCAGTACTTC. Its translation is CASSLAPGTSSYEQYF. The chain has TRBV7-2 and TRBJ2-7; 8 bases are a match to TRBD2. V was clipped by 0 bases and J by 0 bases; unmatched bases: 4. The CDR3 length is 16 residues. CDR1 and CDR2 from the germline V gene are SGHTA and FQGNSA.